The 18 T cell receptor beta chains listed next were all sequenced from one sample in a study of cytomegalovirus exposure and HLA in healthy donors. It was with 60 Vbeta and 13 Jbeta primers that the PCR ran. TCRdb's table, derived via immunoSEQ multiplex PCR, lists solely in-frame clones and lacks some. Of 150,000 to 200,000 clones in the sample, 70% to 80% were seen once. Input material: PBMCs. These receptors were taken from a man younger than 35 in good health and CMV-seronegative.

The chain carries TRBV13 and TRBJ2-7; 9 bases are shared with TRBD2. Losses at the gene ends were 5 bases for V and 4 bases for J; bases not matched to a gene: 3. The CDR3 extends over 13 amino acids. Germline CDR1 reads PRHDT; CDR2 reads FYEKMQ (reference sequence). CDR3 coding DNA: TGTGCCAGCAGCCAGACTAGCGGTTACGAGCAGTACTTC. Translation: CASSQTSGYEQYF.

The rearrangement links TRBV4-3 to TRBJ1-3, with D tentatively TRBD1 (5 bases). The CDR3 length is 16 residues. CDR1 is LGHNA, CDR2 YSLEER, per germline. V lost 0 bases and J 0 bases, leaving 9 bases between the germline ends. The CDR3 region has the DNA TGCGCCAGCAGCCAAGAGGGGCCACGCTCTGGAAACACCATATATTTT. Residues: CASSQEGPRSGNTIYF.

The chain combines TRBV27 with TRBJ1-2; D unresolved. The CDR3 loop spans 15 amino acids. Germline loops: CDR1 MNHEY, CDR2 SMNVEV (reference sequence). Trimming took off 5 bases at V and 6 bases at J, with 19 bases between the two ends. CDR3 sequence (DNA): TGTGCCAGCAGTGACGTCTTTGGAGGACTACATGGCTACACCTTC. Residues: CASSDVFGGLHGYTF.

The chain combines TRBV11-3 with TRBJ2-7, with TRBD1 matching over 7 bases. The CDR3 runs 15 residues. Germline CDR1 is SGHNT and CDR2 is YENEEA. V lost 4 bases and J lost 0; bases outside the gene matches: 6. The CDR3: CASSSEGQISYEQYF. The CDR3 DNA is TGTGCCAGCAGCTCTGAGGGACAGATCTCCTACGAGCAGTACTTC.

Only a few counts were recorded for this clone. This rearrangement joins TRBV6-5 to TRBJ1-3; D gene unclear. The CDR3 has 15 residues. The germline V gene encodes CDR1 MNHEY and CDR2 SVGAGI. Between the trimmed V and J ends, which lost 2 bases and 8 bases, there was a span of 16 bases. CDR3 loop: CASSYDPGRGYTIYF. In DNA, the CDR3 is TGTGCCAGCAGTTACGACCCGGGTCGAGGTTACACCATATATTTT.

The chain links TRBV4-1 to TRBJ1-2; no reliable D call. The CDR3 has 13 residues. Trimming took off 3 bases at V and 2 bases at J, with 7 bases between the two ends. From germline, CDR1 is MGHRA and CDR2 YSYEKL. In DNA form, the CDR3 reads TGCGCCAGCAGCCACCAGGAAAACTATGGCTACACCTTC. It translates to CASSHQENYGYTF.

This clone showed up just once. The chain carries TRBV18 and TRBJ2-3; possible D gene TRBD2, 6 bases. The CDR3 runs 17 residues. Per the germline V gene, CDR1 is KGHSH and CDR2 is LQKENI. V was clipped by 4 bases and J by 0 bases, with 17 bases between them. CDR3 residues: CASSQTSFDSSTDTQYF. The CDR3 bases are TGTGCCAGCTCACAAACTAGCTTCGATTCTAGCACAGATACGCAGTATTTT. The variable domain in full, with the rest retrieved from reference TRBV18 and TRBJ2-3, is NAGVMQNPRHLVRRRGQEARLRCSPMKGHSHVYWYRQLPEEGLKFMVYLQKENIIDESGMPKERFSAEFPKEGPSILRIQQVVRGDSAAYFCASSQTSFDSSTDTQYFGPGTRLTVL.

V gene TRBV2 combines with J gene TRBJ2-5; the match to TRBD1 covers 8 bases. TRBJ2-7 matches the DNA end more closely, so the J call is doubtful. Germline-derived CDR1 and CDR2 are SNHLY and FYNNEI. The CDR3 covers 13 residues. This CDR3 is CASSSTTGVEQYF. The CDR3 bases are TGTGCCAGCAGTTCGACGACAGGGGTCGAGCAGTACTTC.

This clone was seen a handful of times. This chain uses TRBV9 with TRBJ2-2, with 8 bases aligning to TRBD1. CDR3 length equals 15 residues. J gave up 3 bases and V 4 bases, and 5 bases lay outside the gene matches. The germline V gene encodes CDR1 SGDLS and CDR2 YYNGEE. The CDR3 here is CASSPRQGYTGELFF. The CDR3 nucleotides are TGTGCCAGCAGCCCCCGACAGGGGTACACCGGGGAGCTGTTTTTT.

The CDR3 is CASSDVAGVPDTQYF. CDR3 nucleotides: TGTGCCAGCAGTGATGTCGCGGGGGTTCCAGATACGCAGTATTTT. The J gene is TRBJ2-3, the V gene TRBV6-1; 7 bases are shared with TRBD2. The J segment lost 4 bases and the V segment lost 3 bases, leaving 7 bases of the junction unmatched. This CDR3 spans 15 amino acids. Germline-derived CDR1 and CDR2 are MNHNS and SASEGT.

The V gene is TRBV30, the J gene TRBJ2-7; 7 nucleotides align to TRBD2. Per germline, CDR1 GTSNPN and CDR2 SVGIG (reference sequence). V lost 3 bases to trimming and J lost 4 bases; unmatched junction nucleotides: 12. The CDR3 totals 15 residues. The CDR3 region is CAWSPMGGFDYEQYF. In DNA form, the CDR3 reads TGTGCCTGGAGCCCAATGGGGGGGTTCGATTACGAGCAGTACTTC.

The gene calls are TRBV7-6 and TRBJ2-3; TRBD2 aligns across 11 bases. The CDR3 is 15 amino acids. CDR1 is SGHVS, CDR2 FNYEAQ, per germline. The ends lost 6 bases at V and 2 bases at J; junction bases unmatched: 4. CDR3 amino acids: CASSTSGGSTDTQYF. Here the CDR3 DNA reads TGTGCCAGCAGTACTAGCGGGGGATCCACAGATACGCAGTATTTT.

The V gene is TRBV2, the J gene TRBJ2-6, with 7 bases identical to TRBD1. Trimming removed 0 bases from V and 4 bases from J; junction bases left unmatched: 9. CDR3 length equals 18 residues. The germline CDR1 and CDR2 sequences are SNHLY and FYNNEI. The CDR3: CASSEAPGDSSGANVLTF. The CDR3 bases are TGTGCCAGCAGTGAAGCCCCCGGGGACAGTAGCGGGGCCAACGTCCTGACTTTC.

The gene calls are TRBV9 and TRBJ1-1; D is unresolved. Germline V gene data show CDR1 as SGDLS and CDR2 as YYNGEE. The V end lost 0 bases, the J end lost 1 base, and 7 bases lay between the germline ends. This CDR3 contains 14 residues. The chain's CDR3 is CASSVANRNTEAFF. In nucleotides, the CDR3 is TGTGCCAGCAGCGTAGCAAACAGGAACACTGAAGCTTTCTTT.

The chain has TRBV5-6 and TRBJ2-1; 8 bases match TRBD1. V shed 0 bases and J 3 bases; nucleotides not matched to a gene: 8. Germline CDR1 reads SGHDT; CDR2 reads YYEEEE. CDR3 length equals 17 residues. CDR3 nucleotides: TGTGCCAGCAGCTTGGAAGTGACAGGGGCTCACTACAATGAGCAGTTCTTC. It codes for CASSLEVTGAHYNEQFF.

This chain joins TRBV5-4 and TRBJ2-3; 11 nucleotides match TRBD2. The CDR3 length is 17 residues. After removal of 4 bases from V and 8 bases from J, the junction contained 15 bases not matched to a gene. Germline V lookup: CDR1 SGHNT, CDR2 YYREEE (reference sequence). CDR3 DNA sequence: TGTGCCAGCAGCCCGAAAAGGGGTAGCGGGAGGGGAGCTACGCAGTATTTT. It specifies CASSPKRGSGRGATQYF.

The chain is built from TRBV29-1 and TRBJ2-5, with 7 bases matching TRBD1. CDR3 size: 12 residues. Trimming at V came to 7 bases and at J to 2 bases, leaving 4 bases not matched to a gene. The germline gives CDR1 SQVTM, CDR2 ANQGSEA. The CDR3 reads CSGRTGQETQYF. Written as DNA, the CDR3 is TGCAGCGGACGGACAGGTCAAGAGACCCAGTACTTC.

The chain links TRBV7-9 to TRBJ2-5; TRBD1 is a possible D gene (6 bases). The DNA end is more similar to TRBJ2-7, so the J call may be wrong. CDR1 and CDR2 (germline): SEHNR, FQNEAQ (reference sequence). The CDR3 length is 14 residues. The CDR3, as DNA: TGTGCCAGCAGGCCTAGTTCAGGGGTCCACGAGCAGTACTTC. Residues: CASRPSSGVHEQYF.